The entry that follows covers one TCR beta chain sequence. Its specificity is unknown. This sample was included in a study of CD8+ T cells in alopecia areata. At the level of the study: Oral tofacitinib (5 to 10 mg twice daily) was administered to treated patients.

The CDR3 totals 14 residues. The germline CDR1 and CDR2 sequences are LGHNA and YNFKEQ. V shed 4 bases and J shed 2 bases, with 9 bases lying between them. Peripheral blood, together with lesional scalp punch biopsies, was collected from alopecia areata patients. Whole-study results and caveats: Mice showed clearer TCR sharing than patients did, a gap that was possibly HLA-related. Among the cells sequenced in scalp samples are also the resident alphabeta T cells of normal skin.

Extracted RNA was reverse transcribed into cDNA, the sequencing template. Assay used: immunoSEQ multiplex PCR; TCRdb lists only in-frame clones, some missing. The profile shows some 150,000 clones, about 72% of them singletons. The material was CD8+ T cells sorted from blood, obtained at week 0. This TCR was recovered from a human donor with alopecia areata. The V call is TRBV4-2, the J call TRBJ2-1; D remains unclear. The CDR3 spells CASSRKGPYNEQFF. The CDR3 DNA follows: TGTGCCAGCAGCCGGAAAGGCCCCTACAATGAGCAGTTCTTC.